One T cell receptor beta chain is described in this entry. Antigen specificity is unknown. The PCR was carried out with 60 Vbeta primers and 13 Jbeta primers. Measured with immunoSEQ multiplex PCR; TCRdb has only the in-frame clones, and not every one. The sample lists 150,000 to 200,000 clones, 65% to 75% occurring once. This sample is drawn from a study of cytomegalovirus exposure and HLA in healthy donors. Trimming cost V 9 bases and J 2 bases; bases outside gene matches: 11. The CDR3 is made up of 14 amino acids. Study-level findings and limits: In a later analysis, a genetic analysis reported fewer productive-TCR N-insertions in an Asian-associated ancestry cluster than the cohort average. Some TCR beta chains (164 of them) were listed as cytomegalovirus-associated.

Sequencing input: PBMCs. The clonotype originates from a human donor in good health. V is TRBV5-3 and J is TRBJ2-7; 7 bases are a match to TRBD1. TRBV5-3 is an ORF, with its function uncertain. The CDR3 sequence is CAILLRDSAYEQYF. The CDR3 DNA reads TGTGCCATCCTACTCCGGGACAGTGCCTACGAGCAGTACTTC.